The 5 T cell receptor beta chains below come from one sample, sequenced in a study of molecular identifiers for immune sequencing clone quantification. In TCRdb, the PCR reads were re-called with MiXCR into one record per CDR3 protein. This sample has about half a million distinct CDR3 sequences; around 23% occur once, and the top ten carry approximately 0.8%. The sequenced sample consisted of naive CD8+ T cells from blood, with Jurkat cell RNA spiked in. Described subset: FACS-sorted CD8+CD4-CCR7+CD45RA+ naive T cells. The receptors originated from a human donor in good health. Some libraries in this study had Jurkat cell RNA spiked in.

The chain links TRBV11-2 to TRBJ2-1; D gene uncertain. In germline, CDR1 is SGHAT, CDR2 FQNNGV. Trimming pared 2 bases from V and 7 bases from J, leaving 9 bases between. This CDR3 has 13 residues. The CDR3 DNA follows: TGTGCCAGCAGCTTATGTAGCTTTAATGAGCAGTTCTTC. Its translation is CASSLCSFNEQFF. Supplemented by reference TRBV11-2 and TRBJ2-1, the full variable domain reads EAGVAQSPRYKIIEKRQSVAFWCNPISGHATLYWYQQILGQGPKLLIQFQNNGVVDDSQLPKDRFSAERLKGVDSTLKIQPAKLEDSAVYLCASSLCSFNEQFFGPGTRLTVL.

This clonotype was observed at least ten times. The V and J genes are TRBV6-2 or TRBV6-3 and TRBJ1-5, with D perhaps TRBD1 (5 bases). Between the trimmed V and J ends, which lost 8 bases and 12 bases, there was a span of 17 bases. The CDR3 extends over 12 amino acids. CDR1 MNHEY and CDR2 SVGEGT come from the germline V gene. Written as DNA, the CDR3 is TGTGCCAGCGCGGCCTCTTGGACAATCCAGCATTTT. Its protein is CASAASWTIQHF.

The CDR3 DNA follows: TGTGCCAGCAGGCTGGGGGCGCTGGAGACCCAGTACTTC. This sequence encodes CASRLGALETQYF. J is TRBJ2-5 and V is TRBV7-3; the D gene is possibly TRBD1 (6 bases). The CDR3 contains 13 residues. Trimming removed 6 bases from V and 5 bases from J, with 13 bases in between. CDR1 is SGHTA, CDR2 FQGTGA, per germline.

In regard to this clonotype: This may come from a read error, since a much larger clone is one base off. V and J are TRBV30 and TRBJ1-1; D unclear. In germline, CDR1 is GTSNPN, CDR2 SVGIG (reference sequence). This CDR3 region has 12 residues. DNA for the CDR3: TGTGTCTGGAGTGGGCGACAAACTGAAGCTTTCTTT. As protein: CVWSGRQTEAFF.

This clonotype appeared a few times. This chain connects TRBV21-1 to TRBJ2-2; TRBD1 reflects the table's D call only, with no check against the DNA. TRBV21-1 is a pseudogene. The CDR3 runs 17 residues. As DNA, the CDR3 is TGTGCCAGCAGAACTAGACCGGGACAGCTGAACACCGGGGAGCTGTTTTTT. Its protein product is CASRTRPGQLNTGELFF.